Below are 26 T cell receptor beta chains sequenced from a single sample in a study of blood T cells in healthy people across ages. Together with a sample-barcoded 5' primer, a J-beta primer mix was included in a second PCR lasting about 6 to 11 cycles. TCRdb re-analysed the 5' RACE reads in MiXCR, keeping a single row per CDR3 protein. The data hold roughly 790,000 distinct CDR3 sequences, with about 42% observed a single time. Sequencing was carried out using blood. The receptors stem from a woman aged 60-75 years in good health.

The chain links TRBV11-2 to TRBJ1-1; a weak D match, TRBD1 (5 bases). Germline CDR1 is SGHAT and CDR2 is FQNNGV. The CDR3 totals 15 residues. V was cut by 5 bases and J by 5 bases, with 18 bases left in between. The CDR3 reads CASSPVRGSKTEAFF. DNA for the CDR3: TGTGCCAGCAGCCCCGTGAGGGGAAGTAAGACTGAAGCTTTCTTT.

This clonotype has only one observation. The gene calls are TRBV30 and TRBJ2-5; 10 positions agree with TRBD1. CDR3 length: 14 amino acids. Germline loops: CDR1 GTSNPN, CDR2 SVGIG (reference sequence). After removal of 1 base from V and 2 bases from J, the junction contained 1 base not matched to a gene. Written as DNA, the CDR3 is TGTGCCTGGAGTGGGGGACAGGGGCAAGAGACCCAGTACTTC. It translates to CAWSGGQGQETQYF.

DNA of the CDR3: TGTGCCAGCAGCTTAGGGAGCGGGAGTAGAGATACGCAGTATTTT. This sequence encodes CASSLGSGSRDTQYF. The chain carries TRBV7-9 and TRBJ2-3; TRBD2 matches 8 bases. V lost 1 base, J lost 5 bases, and 5 bases stayed unmatched. Germline V gene lookup returns CDR1 SEHNR and CDR2 FQNEAQ (reference sequence). The CDR3 runs to 15 residues.

This clonotype occurred a few times. J is TRBJ2-1 and V is TRBV3-1, with 8 bases aligning to TRBD2. CDR3 length: 15 residues. The V segment lost 7 bases and the J segment 4 bases; nucleotides outside the gene matches: 9. Germline V gene data show CDR1 as LGHDT and CDR2 as YNNKEL (reference sequence). The CDR3 DNA follows: TGTGCCAGCAACCTGGCTAGCGGGCCTTACAATGAGCAGTTCTTC. Amino acids: CASNLASGPYNEQFF.

In the case of this clonotype: This could be a read error, since a much larger clone is one nucleotide away. The chain carries TRBV10-3 and TRBJ2-1, with D tentatively TRBD1 or TRBD2 (5 bases each). Germline lookup yields CDR1 ENHRY and CDR2 SYGVKD. The CDR3 runs to 13 residues. The CDR3 loop reads CTISPGTSNEQFF. As DNA, the CDR3 is TGTACCATCAGCCCTGGGACGTCCAATGAGCAGTTCTTC.

This clonotype came up a few times. The chain joins TRBV6-5 to TRBJ1-5, with D tentatively TRBD1 (5 bases). The CDR3 has 15 amino acids. V was pared by 2 bases and J by 2 bases, with 10 bases between. Germline assignment: CDR1 MNHEY and CDR2 SVGAGI. The DNA for the CDR3 is TGTGCCAGCAGTTACAAGGGACTAGGCAATCAGCCCCAGCATTTT. Translation: CASSYKGLGNQPQHF.

The chain uses TRBV7-8 and TRBJ1-2, with D possibly being TRBD1 (6 bases). From germline, CDR1 is SGHVS and CDR2 FQNEAQ. The CDR3 spans 13 residues. Trimming removed 5 bases from V and 10 bases from J, with 17 bases in between. The CDR3 coding sequence is TGTGCCAGCAGCCCAGGACAGTGGATGGACTACACCTTC. It encodes CASSPGQWMDYTF.

The chain employs TRBV20-1 and TRBJ1-6, with D hard to call. Germline CDR1 reads DFQATT; CDR2 reads SNEGSKA (reference sequence). The length of the CDR3 is 13 residues. Trimming stripped 3 bases from V and 3 bases from J, with 6 bases between. CDR3 DNA: TGCAGTGCTAGGGCAGACTATAATTCACCCCTCCACTTT. It is translated as CSARADYNSPLHF.

This sequence joins TRBV20-1 and TRBJ2-1, with TRBD2 matching over 9 bases. The CDR3 runs to 17 residues. Germline V gives CDR1 DFQATT, CDR2 SNEGSKA (reference sequence). V trimming: 0 bases; J trimming: 6 bases; junction bases outside the gene matches: 12. Written as DNA, the CDR3 is TGCAGTGCTAGAGACAAGGCTAGCGGGACATACTTCAATGAGCAGTTCTTC. Protein product: CSARDKASGTYFNEQFF.

This sequence joins TRBV20-1 and TRBJ2-1; TRBD2 is a possible D gene (6 bases). In germline, CDR1 is DFQATT, CDR2 SNEGSKA (reference sequence). The CDR3 is 13 residues long. Trimming removed 5 bases from V and 10 bases from J, with 18 bases in between. The DNA of the CDR3 is TGCAGTGCTGAGGCCGGAGGAGGGCGGGAGCAGTTCTTC. Amino acid sequence: CSAEAGGGREQFF.

The rearrangement uses TRBV5-1 and TRBJ2-5, with 12 bases that match TRBD2. J was trimmed by 11 bases and V by 1 base; bases with no gene match: 9. The CDR3 contains 15 residues. CDR1 is SGHRS, CDR2 YFSETQ, per germline. The CDR3: CASSLLTSGGNEQYF. The CDR3 DNA reads TGCGCCAGCAGCTTGTTAACTAGCGGGGGGAATGAGCAGTACTTC.

There are a few counts of this clonotype. This chain connects TRBV20-1 to TRBJ1-1, with D maybe TRBD1 (5 bases). V was clipped by 6 bases and J by 6 bases, with 23 bases between them. The CDR3 consists of 15 residues. CDR1 and CDR2 (germline): DFQATT, SNEGSKA (reference sequence). The CDR3 DNA follows: TGCAGTGCGACTGATCAGGGATCACGAAGTCCTGAAGCTTTCTTT. The encoded protein is CSATDQGSRSPEAFF.

This clonotype was recorded at least ten times. DNA of the CDR3: TGTGCCAGCAGTCTCTCCGCGGCGGCAGATACGCAGTATTTT. Translated, it gives CASSLSAAADTQYF. The chain has TRBV12-3 or TRBV12-4 and TRBJ2-3; the D is unclear. The V and J ends lost 5 bases and 4 bases respectively, with 13 bases between them. The CDR3 consists of 14 residues.

The chain employs TRBV14 and TRBJ2-3; 7 nucleotides align to TRBD1. The CDR3 spans 15 residues. The germline gives CDR1 SGHDN, CDR2 FVKESK. Unmatched junction bases numbered 7, after V lost 5 bases and J lost 2 bases. CDR3 region: CASSYRDSITDTQYF. The DNA for the CDR3 is TGTGCCAGCAGCTATCGGGACAGTATCACAGATACGCAGTATTTT.

The gene calls are TRBV30 and TRBJ2-5; maybe TRBD2 (7 bases). The CDR3 extends over 12 amino acids. Germline-derived CDR1 and CDR2 are GTSNPN and SVGIG (reference sequence). The V end lost 3 bases, the J end lost 11 bases, and 16 bases lay between the germline ends. CDR3 residues: CAWSLLKGGQYF. As DNA, the CDR3 is TGTGCCTGGAGCCTATTAAAGGGGGGGCAGTACTTC.

V gene TRBV11-3 combines with J gene TRBJ2-7, with no clear D. The germline gives CDR1 SGHNT, CDR2 YENEEA. The CDR3 length is 15 residues. The V end lost 0 bases, the J end lost 7 bases, and 16 bases lay between the germline ends. The CDR3 loop reads CASSLDGPRGKEQYF. The CDR3 DNA reads as TGTGCCAGCAGCTTAGATGGTCCCCGTGGGAAGGAGCAGTACTTC.

The chain has TRBV28 and TRBJ2-1; 9 bases are shared with TRBD1. TRBJ2-7 explains the end of the DNA better; the J call may be wrong. Germline V gives CDR1 MDHEN, CDR2 SYDVKM. The CDR3 totals 15 residues. The CDR3 sequence is CASSSGTGTFNEQYF. The CDR3 bases are TGTGCCAGCAGTTCCGGGACAGGGACCTTCAATGAGCAGTACTTC.

The chain uses TRBV5-1 and TRBJ1-3; unclear D gene. Germline assignment: CDR1 SGHRS and CDR2 YFSETQ. Trimming removed 1 base from V and 1 base from J, with 12 bases in between. CDR3 size: 16 residues. The CDR3 protein is CASSLTYRDSGNTIYF. For the CDR3, the DNA is TGCGCCAGCAGCTTGACTTACCGGGATTCTGGAAACACCATATATTTT.

The genes are TRBV9 and TRBJ1-2; D is ambiguous. Germline CDR1 reads SGDLS; CDR2 reads YYNGEE. The ends were cut back, 6 bases at V and 6 bases at J, with 6 bases in the middle. This CDR3 region has 10 residues. This CDR3 reads CASNGNGYTF. CDR3 DNA sequence: TGTGCCAGCAACGGCAATGGCTACACCTTC.

This chain joins TRBV5-1 and TRBJ1-4, with D uncertain. Germline assignment: CDR1 SGHRS and CDR2 YFSETQ. The CDR3 runs 15 residues. Trimming shortened V by 4 bases and J by 6 bases, and 16 bases separated the two germline ends. CDR3 nucleotides: TGCGCCAGCAGCCTCAGTGGGAGGGAAGATGAAAAACTGTTTTTT. Encoded protein: CASSLSGREDEKLFF.

V is TRBV10-3 and J is TRBJ1-1; D may be TRBD1 (6 bases). There are 13 residues in the CDR3. Trimming stripped 9 bases from V and 3 bases from J, with 14 bases between. From germline, CDR1 is ENHRY and CDR2 SYGVKD. CDR3 protein: CAISRGLDTEAFF. CDR3 nucleotides: TGTGCCATATCCCGGGGGCTGGACACTGAAGCTTTCTTT.

V usage is TRBV2 and J usage is TRBJ1-2, with D unresolved. V was clipped by 7 bases and J by 4 bases, with 16 bases between them. Germline CDR1 SNHLY, CDR2 FYNNEI. The CDR3 is 14 residues long. CDR3 coding DNA: TGTGCCAGCACGGCCGGCACGACAAGCTATGGCTACACCTTC. Encoded protein: CASTAGTTSYGYTF.

The J gene is TRBJ1-2, the V gene TRBV6-5, with TRBD1 matching 9 bases. The CDR3 runs 13 residues. The V gene end was trimmed by 3 bases and the J gene end by 8 bases; junction bases not matched to a gene: 4. Looked up from germline, CDR1 is MNHEY and CDR2 is SVGAGI. The DNA of the CDR3 is TGTGCCAGCAGTTATTCTGACAGGGGGGGCTACACCTTC. Protein: CASSYSDRGGYTF.

This sequence joins TRBV4-3 and TRBJ1-1; the D is unclear. CDR3 size: 16 residues. The V gene lost 3 bases and the J gene lost 5 bases, with 19 bases spanning the gap. CDR1 LGHNA and CDR2 YSLEER come from the germline V gene. The CDR3 loop is CASSQRYDPLETEAFF. The CDR3 DNA reads TGCGCCAGCAGCCAGAGATATGACCCTCTCGAGACTGAAGCTTTCTTT.

This chain links TRBV7-3 with TRBJ2-1; 8 bases align to TRBD2. CDR3 length: 15 amino acids. The trim removed 5 bases at V and 6 bases at J, leaving 9 bases unmatched. Per the germline V gene, CDR1 is SGHTA and CDR2 is FQGTGA. The DNA of the CDR3 is TGTGCCAGCAGCCAGGAGTCAGCGGGAGCCAATGAGCAGTTCTTC. Translated: CASSQESAGANEQFF. Together with reference TRBV7-3 and TRBJ2-1, the CDR3 gives the full variable domain: GAGVSQTPSNKVTEKGKYVELRCDPISGHTALYWYRQSLGQGPEFLIYFQGTGAADDSGLPNDRFFAVRPEGSVSTLKIQRTERGDSAVYLCASSQESAGANEQFFGPGTRLTVL.

For this clonotype: A junction end diverges from the germline sequence, so it may reflect a read error. The chain couples TRBV7-7 to TRBJ2-1, with 7 bases identical to TRBD1. This CDR3 spans 15 amino acids. The germline CDR1 and CDR2 sequences are SSHAT and FNYEAQ (reference sequence). CDR3 sequence: CASSKTGSSYNEQFF. The CDR3 DNA sequence: TGTGCTAGCAGTAAGACAGGGAGCTCCTACAATGAGCAGTTCTTC.